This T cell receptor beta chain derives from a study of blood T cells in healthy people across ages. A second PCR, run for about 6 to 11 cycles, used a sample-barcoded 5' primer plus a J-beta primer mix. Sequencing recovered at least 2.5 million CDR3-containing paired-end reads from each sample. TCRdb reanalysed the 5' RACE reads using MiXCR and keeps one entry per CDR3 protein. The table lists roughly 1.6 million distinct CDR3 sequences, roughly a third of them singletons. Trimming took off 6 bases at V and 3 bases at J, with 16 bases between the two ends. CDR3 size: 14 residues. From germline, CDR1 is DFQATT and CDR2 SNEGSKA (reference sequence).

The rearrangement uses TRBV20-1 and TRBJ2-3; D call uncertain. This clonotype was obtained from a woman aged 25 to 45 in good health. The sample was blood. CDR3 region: CSAPPGFWTDTQYF. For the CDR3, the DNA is TGCAGTGCCCCCCCCGGATTTTGGACAGATACGCAGTATTTT.